What follows are 24 T cell receptor beta chains derived from one specimen sequenced in a study of shared clonotypes between healthy human individuals. The assay was immunoSEQ multiplex PCR, and TCRdb's table has in-frame clones only and misses some. This repertoire shows about 2.4 million clones, 90% to 95% found once; its top ten account for about 0.34%. The sequenced sample was naive CD4+ T cells from PBMCs. Documented subset: CD45RA+ positively selected. The receptors come from a man aged 18 to 29 in good health. Some clones in this sample may be carry-over from other donors' samples.

The genes are TRBV18 and TRBJ2-1; unclear D gene. V was shortened by 2 bases and J by 0 bases, with 11 bases between the two germline ends. The germline V gene has CDR1 KGHSH and CDR2 LQKENI. CDR3 length: 16 residues. The CDR3: CASSPDFTGSYNEQFF. The CDR3 DNA reads TGTGCCAGCTCACCAGACTTTACCGGCTCCTACAATGAGCAGTTCTTC.

J is TRBJ2-3 and V is TRBV28; 9 bases map to TRBD2. The J segment lost 4 bases and the V segment lost 6 bases, leaving 8 bases of the junction unmatched. Germline CDR1 reads MDHEN; CDR2 reads SYDVKM. The CDR3 has 15 amino acids. This chain's CDR3 is CASRSSGSSPDTQYF. CDR3 DNA: TGTGCCAGCAGAAGTAGCGGGAGTTCGCCAGATACGCAGTATTTT.

The chain has TRBV7-2 and TRBJ2-7; the D gene is possibly TRBD1 (6 bases). The CDR3 is 14 residues long. The V end was cut by 2 bases, the J end by 5 bases, with 13 bases between. CDR1 and CDR2 (germline): SGHTA, FQGNSA. DNA of the CDR3: TGTGCCAGCAGCTTATTCACAGGGACAAACGAGCAGTACTTC. This codes for CASSLFTGTNEQYF.

This clone showed up just once. This chain connects TRBV18 to TRBJ2-7; 7 bases fit TRBD1. CDR1 is KGHSH and CDR2 is LQKENI in the germline V gene. The CDR3 has 14 amino acids. Trimming removed 8 bases from V and 2 bases from J; junction bases left unmatched: 9. The CDR3 DNA is TGTGCCAGCAGCGGACAGGCAAACGCCTACGAGCAGTACTTC. Amino acids: CASSGQANAYEQYF.

CDR3 bases: TGTGCCAGCTCATTCCAACAGGGTCCTCAAGAGACCCAGTACTTC. It yields the protein CASSFQQGPQETQYF. V gene TRBV18 combines with J gene TRBJ2-5; D might be TRBD1 (6 bases). V was trimmed by 5 bases and J by 2 bases, leaving 15 bases between them. Germline V gene sequence: CDR1 KGHSH, CDR2 LQKENI. This CDR3 spans 15 amino acids.

The CDR3 region is CASSFLSGDQETQYF. The DNA for the CDR3 is TGCGCCAGCAGCTTTCTAAGCGGGGACCAAGAGACCCAGTACTTC. J is TRBJ2-5 and V is TRBV5-1; 7 bases align to TRBD2. CDR1 is SGHRS and CDR2 is YFSETQ in the germline V gene. The V segment lost 2 bases and the J segment 0 bases; nucleotides outside the gene matches: 4. The CDR3 is made up of 15 amino acids.

The rearrangement uses TRBV2 and TRBJ1-4; 9 nucleotides agree with TRBD1. The junction had 4 bases not matched to a gene; V was cut back by 7 bases and J by 4 bases. Germline V lookup: CDR1 SNHLY, CDR2 FYNNEI. The CDR3 length is 14 residues. CDR3 in amino acids: CASTQTGGNEKLFF. The DNA for the CDR3 is TGTGCCAGCACCCAGACAGGGGGTAATGAAAAACTGTTTTTT.

This clone showed up just once. The chain joins TRBV19 to TRBJ1-3; TRBD1 is a possible D gene (5 bases). The germline V gene has CDR1 LNHDA and CDR2 SQIVND (reference sequence). The CDR3 has 15 residues. Trimming shortened V by 6 bases and J by 2 bases, and 14 bases separated the two germline ends. The chain's CDR3 is CASRSGGAAGNTIYF. The CDR3 DNA sequence: TGTGCCAGTAGAAGTGGAGGGGCGGCTGGAAACACCATATATTTT.

The chain couples TRBV6-1 to TRBJ1-5; D uncertain. The length of the CDR3 is 14 residues. Germline CDR1 is MNHNS and CDR2 is SASEGT. Trimming removed 7 bases at V and 3 bases at J, with 13 bases between. CDR3 region: CASIHGSHNQPQHF. CDR3 bases: TGTGCCAGCATACATGGCAGCCACAATCAGCCCCAGCATTTT.

The CDR3 bases are TGTGCCAGCAGGGGGTTTGTGGCTCAGCCCCAGCATTTT. It translates to CASRGFVAQPQHF. V usage is TRBV28 and J usage is TRBJ1-5; D uncertain. CDR1 and CDR2 (germline): MDHEN, SYDVKM. Deletions cut 6 bases from V and 6 bases from J, with 12 bases between. The CDR3 runs to 13 residues.

This clone was detected only once. The rearrangement joins TRBV18 to TRBJ1-4, with 7 bases fitting TRBD1. Germline values: CDR1 KGHSH, CDR2 LQKENI. V gave up 3 bases and J gave up 6 bases; unmatched junction bases: 7. The CDR3 extends over 15 amino acids. The CDR3 coding sequence is TGTGCCAGCTCACCGCGGGACAGAACGCATGAAAAACTGTTTTTT. This gives the protein CASSPRDRTHEKLFF.

A note on this clone: The same CDR3 is also encoded by other DNA sequences in this sample. The gene calls are TRBV15 and TRBJ2-7; D possibly corresponds to TRBD2 (7 bases). V was clipped by 3 bases and J by 3 bases, with 12 bases between them. CDR1 is LNHNV and CDR2 is YYDKDF in the germline V gene (reference sequence). CDR3 length equals 14 residues. The CDR3 region is CATSREGGDYEQYF. Written as DNA, the CDR3 is TGTGCCACCAGCAGGGAGGGGGGGGACTACGAGCAGTACTTC.

The chain joins TRBV6-5 to TRBJ1-2; no clear D gene. Trimming stripped 0 bases from V and 3 bases from J, with 14 bases between. Germline assignment: CDR1 MNHEY and CDR2 SVGAGI. The CDR3 is 16 residues long. CDR3 sequence: CASSYSFYAKDYGYTF. DNA for the CDR3: TGTGCCAGCAGTTACTCTTTCTACGCCAAGGACTATGGCTACACCTTC.

The gene calls are TRBV10-3 and TRBJ2-5; D is possibly TRBD2 (5 bases). The V end was cut by 8 bases, the J end by 5 bases, with 9 bases between. CDR3 length: 11 amino acids. CDR1 ENHRY and CDR2 SYGVKD come from the germline V gene. The CDR3 DNA reads TGTGCCATCGCCAGAGGGGAGACCCAGTACTTC. This codes for CAIARGETQYF.

The chain links TRBV5-1 to TRBJ2-3; 8 bases line up with TRBD1. Germline lookup yields CDR1 SGHRS and CDR2 YFSETQ. Trimming at V came to 4 bases and at J to 2 bases, leaving 15 bases not matched to a gene. The CDR3 has 18 residues. Here the CDR3 reads CASSRSPGTGILTDTQYF. CDR3 DNA: TGCGCCAGCAGCCGTTCCCCCGGGACAGGAATCCTCACAGATACGCAGTATTTT.

The rearrangement links TRBV5-1 to TRBJ2-7; D unclear. V shed 5 bases and J shed 5 bases, with 17 bases lying between them. This CDR3 has 14 residues. From germline, CDR1 is SGHRS and CDR2 YFSETQ. The CDR3 region has the DNA TGCGCCAGCAGAACCGGGTCGGCGAGCCACGAGCAGTACTTC. Translated: CASRTGSASHEQYF.

This chain uses TRBV28 with TRBJ2-5, with D unclear. Trimming left V 5 bases short and J 0 bases short, with 7 bases between. The CDR3 loop spans 13 amino acids. CDR1 and CDR2 (germline): MDHEN, SYDVKM. The CDR3 sequence is CASSAGYQETQYF. The CDR3 region has the DNA TGTGCCAGCAGTGCCGGGTACCAAGAGACCCAGTACTTC.

This clone came up once. CDR3 sequence (DNA): TGCAGCGCTCTAAACACAGGGGGCGAAGAGACCCAGTACTTC. Residues: CSALNTGGEETQYF. V is TRBV29-1 and J is TRBJ2-5; TRBD1 aligns across 9 bases. V dropped 7 bases and J dropped 3; count of bases not matched to a gene: 9. Per germline, CDR1 SQVTM and CDR2 ANQGSEA. The CDR3 runs 14 residues.

In its sample, this clone was seen a few times. V is TRBV2 and J is TRBJ2-2, with unresolved D. CDR3 size: 13 residues. Trimming shortened V by 7 bases and J by 6 bases, and 12 bases separated the two germline ends. Germline V gene sequence: CDR1 SNHLY, CDR2 FYNNEI. In DNA form, the CDR3 reads TGTGCCAGCACCCTTCTAGGACCCGGGGAGCTGTTTTTT. Its translation: CASTLLGPGELFF.

The genes are TRBV7-3 and TRBJ2-5; 8 bases match TRBD1. The CDR3 spans 14 residues. Germline V gene lookup returns CDR1 SGHTA and CDR2 FQGTGA. V lost 2 bases and J lost 6; bases outside the gene matches: 5. The DNA for the CDR3 is TGTGCCAGCAGCTTAGCCGGACAGGGCCAGACCCAGTACTTC. Its protein is CASSLAGQGQTQYF.

This clone was detected only once. The chain carries TRBV11-2 and TRBJ2-2, with D perhaps matching TRBD1 or TRBD2 (5 bases each). CDR3 length: 17 amino acids. Germline V gene lookup returns CDR1 SGHAT and CDR2 FQNNGV. Trimming stripped 1 base from V and 6 bases from J, with 18 bases between. The CDR3 bases are TGTGCCAGCAGCTTAGCCTCCGGGACGGCTTTGGCCGGGGAGCTGTTTTTT. Protein: CASSLASGTALAGELFF.

This chain links TRBV7-2 with TRBJ2-7; D unclear. CDR1 is SGHTA and CDR2 is FQGNSA in the germline V gene. The CDR3 sequence is 12 residues long. The germline V and J ends were trimmed by 4 bases and 3 bases, with 7 bases remaining between them. CDR3 nucleotide sequence: TGTGCCAGCAGCTATACGAACTACGAGCAGTACTTC. Its translation: CASSYTNYEQYF.

The chain carries TRBV2 and TRBJ1-1; 9 positions agree with TRBD1. Germline CDR1 SNHLY, CDR2 FYNNEI. The CDR3 runs to 15 residues. V gave up 6 bases and J gave up 5 bases; unmatched junction bases: 10. The CDR3 region is CASSLGGTGLTEAFF. Here the CDR3 DNA reads TGTGCCAGCAGCTTAGGCGGGACAGGGTTAACTGAAGCTTTCTTT.

V gene TRBV19 combines with J gene TRBJ2-7; 9 nucleotides match TRBD2. The CDR3 has 17 amino acids. With 7 bases clipped from V and 2 bases from J, the junction kept 15 bases outside the gene matches. Germline V gives CDR1 LNHDA, CDR2 SQIVND (reference sequence). The CDR3 region has the DNA TGTGCCAGTACCCCGGGGGGCAGCGGGAGGTTCCCCTACGAGCAGTACTTC. This sequence encodes CASTPGGSGRFPYEQYF.